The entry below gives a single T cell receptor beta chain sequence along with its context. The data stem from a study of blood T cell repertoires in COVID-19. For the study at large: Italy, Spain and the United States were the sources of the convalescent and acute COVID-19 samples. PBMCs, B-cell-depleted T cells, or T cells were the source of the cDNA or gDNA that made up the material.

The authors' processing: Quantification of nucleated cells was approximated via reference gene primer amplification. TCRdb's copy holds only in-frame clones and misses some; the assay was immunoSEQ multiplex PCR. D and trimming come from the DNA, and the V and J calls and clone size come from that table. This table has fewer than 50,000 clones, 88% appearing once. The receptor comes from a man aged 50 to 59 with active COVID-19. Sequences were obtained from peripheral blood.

The CDR3 DNA reads TGCGCCAGCAGCTTGAACAAGGCGGTTGGAGAGACCCAGTACTTC. Translated, it gives CASSLNKAVGETQYF. The V and J genes are TRBV5-1 and TRBJ2-5; D remains unclear. CDR3 length: 15 amino acids. Trimming took off 1 base at V and 4 bases at J, with 14 bases between the two ends. Germline V CDR1 and CDR2: SGHRS, YFSETQ.